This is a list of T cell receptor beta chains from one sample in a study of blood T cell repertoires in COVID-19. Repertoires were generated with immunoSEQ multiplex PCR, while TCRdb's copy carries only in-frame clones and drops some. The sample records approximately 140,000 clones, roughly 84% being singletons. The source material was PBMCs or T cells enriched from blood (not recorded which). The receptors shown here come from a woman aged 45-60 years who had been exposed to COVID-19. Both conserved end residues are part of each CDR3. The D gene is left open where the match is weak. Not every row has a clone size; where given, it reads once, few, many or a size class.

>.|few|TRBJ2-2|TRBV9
CASSERQVNTGELFF
TGTGCCAGCAGCGAGCGACAGGTGAACACCGGGGAGCTGTTTTTT
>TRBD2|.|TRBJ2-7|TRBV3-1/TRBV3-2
CASSHPGLGFVREQYF
TGTGCCAGCAGCCACCCGGGACTAGGATTCGTACGCGAGCAGTACTTC
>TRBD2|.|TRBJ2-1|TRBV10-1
CASSGGSGAYNEQFF
TGCGCCAGCAGTGGCGGGAGCGGGGCTTACAATGAGCAGTTCTTC
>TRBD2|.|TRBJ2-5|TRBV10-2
CASLSASGSKTQYF
TGCGCCAGCCTTTCGGCGAGCGGGAGCAAAACCCAGTACTTC
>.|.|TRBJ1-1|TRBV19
CASSSTGNTEAFF
TGTGCCAGTAGTAGCACAGGGAACACTGAAGCTTTCTTT
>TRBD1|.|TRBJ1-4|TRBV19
CASTGTGGVGKLFF
TGTGCCAGTACTGGGACAGGGGGCGTGGGAAAACTGTTTTTT
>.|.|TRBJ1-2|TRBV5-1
CASSQRDTALDGYTF
TGCGCCAGCAGCCAGCGGGACACCGCTTTAGATGGCTACACCTTC
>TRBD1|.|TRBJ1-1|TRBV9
CASSSLGGRPNTEAFF
TGTGCCAGCAGCTCCCTAGGGGGCCGGCCGAACACTGAAGCTTTCTTT
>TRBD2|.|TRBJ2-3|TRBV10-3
CAIGAGGIDTQYF
TGTGCCATCGGGGCGGGGGGGATAGATACGCAGTATTTT
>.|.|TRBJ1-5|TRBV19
CASSIPGYHQPQHF
TGTGCCAGTAGTATCCCAGGTTATCATCAGCCCCAGCATTTT
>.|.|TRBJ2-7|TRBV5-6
CASSSSDLEQYF
TGTGCCAGCAGTTCGTCTGACTTGGAGCAGTACTTC
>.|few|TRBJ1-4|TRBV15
CATSRDYQKTNEKLFF
TGTGCCACCAGCAGAGACTACCAAAAAACTAATGAAAAACTGTTTTTT
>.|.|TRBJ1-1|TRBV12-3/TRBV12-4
CASSLVGQEAFF
TGTGCCAGCAGTTTAGTTGGACAGGAAGCTTTCTTT
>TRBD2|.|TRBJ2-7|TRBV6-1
CASSEAVGGVNEQYF
TGTGCCAGCAGTGAAGCGGTGGGGGGGGTAAACGAGCAGTACTTC
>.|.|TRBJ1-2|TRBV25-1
CASSSGNTFYGYTF
TGTGCCAGCAGTTCGGGAAATACCTTCTATGGCTACACCTTC
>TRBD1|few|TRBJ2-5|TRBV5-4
CASSLGTGGWKTQYF
TGTGCCAGCAGCTTGGGGACAGGCGGGTGGAAGACCCAGTACTTC
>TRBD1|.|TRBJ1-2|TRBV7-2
CASSTATRGRIANYGYTF
TGTGCCAGCAGCACTGCTACCAGGGGGCGAATAGCTAACTATGGCTACACCTTC
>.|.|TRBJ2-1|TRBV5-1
CASSSFGLDNEQFF
TGCGCCAGCAGCTCCTTCGGACTTGACAATGAGCAGTTCTTC
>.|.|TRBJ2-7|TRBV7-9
CASSSQDGSSYEQYF
TGTGCCAGCAGTTCACAGGACGGGAGTTCCTACGAGCAGTACTTC
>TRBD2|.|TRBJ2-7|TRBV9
CASSPWTSEGEQYF
TGTGCCAGCAGCCCCTGGACTAGCGAGGGCGAGCAGTACTTC
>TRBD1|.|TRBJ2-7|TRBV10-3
CAMSDRDYEQYF
TGTGCCATGTCGGACAGGGACTACGAGCAGTACTTC
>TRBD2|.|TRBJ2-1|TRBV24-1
CATSDPTSGFNEQFF
TGTGCCACCAGTGACCCGACTAGCGGTTTCAATGAGCAGTTCTTC
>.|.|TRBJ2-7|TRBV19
CASSIVGYSSYEQYF
TGTGCCAGTAGTATAGTCGGCTACAGCTCCTACGAGCAGTACTTC
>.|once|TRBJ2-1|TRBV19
CASSTAGVYNEQFF
TGTGCCAGTAGTACGGCAGGCGTCTACAATGAGCAGTTCTTC
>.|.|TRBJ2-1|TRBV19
CASSADPAKNEQFF
TGTGCCAGTAGCGCCGACCCAGCGAAGAATGAGCAGTTCTTC
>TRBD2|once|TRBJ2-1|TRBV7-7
CASSSRLALYNEQFF
TGTGCCAGCAGCTCCAGACTAGCGCTCTACAATGAGCAGTTCTTC
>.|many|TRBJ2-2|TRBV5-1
CASSLDYTGELFF
TGCGCCAGCAGCTTGGACTACACCGGGGAGCTGTTTTTT
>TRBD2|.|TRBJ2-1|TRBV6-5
CASSYRASGINNEQFF
TGTGCCAGCAGTTACAGGGCTAGCGGAATCAACAATGAGCAGTTCTTC
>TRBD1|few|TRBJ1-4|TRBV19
CASRSGDRGSRTNEKLFF
TGTGCCAGTAGATCTGGGGACAGGGGATCACGCACTAATGAAAAACTGTTTTTT
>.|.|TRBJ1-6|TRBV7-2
CASSLDSAGRMSPLHF
TGTGCCAGCAGCTTAGATTCGGCGGGGCGTATGTCACCCCTCCACTTT
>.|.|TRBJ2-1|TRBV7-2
CASSLAPYNEQFF
TGTGCCAGCAGCTTAGCTCCATACAATGAGCAGTTCTTC
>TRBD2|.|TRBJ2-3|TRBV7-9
CASNPSGSTDTQYF
TGTGCCAGCAACCCAAGCGGGAGTACAGATACGCAGTATTTT
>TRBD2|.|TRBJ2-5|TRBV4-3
CASSQDLVAGGGQETQYF
TGCGCCAGCAGCCAAGATCTGGTAGCGGGAGGGGGCCAAGAGACCCAGTACTTC
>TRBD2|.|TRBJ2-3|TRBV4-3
CASSQDLLAGGWTDTQYF
TGCGCCAGCAGCCAAGACCTCCTAGCGGGAGGTTGGACAGATACGCAGTATTTT
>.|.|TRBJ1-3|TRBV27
CASSLGRGNTIYF
TGTGCCAGCAGTTTAGGCAGGGGAAACACCATATATTTT
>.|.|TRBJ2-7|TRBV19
CASSSSLYEQYF
TGTGCCAGTAGCTCTAGTTTATACGAGCAGTACTTC
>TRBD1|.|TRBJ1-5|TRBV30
CAWSRDRSNQPQHF
TGTGCCTGGAGCCGGGACAGGTCCAATCAGCCCCAGCATTTT
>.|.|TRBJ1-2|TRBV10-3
CATSRAANYGYTF
TGTGCCACATCGCGGGCCGCAAACTATGGCTACACCTTC
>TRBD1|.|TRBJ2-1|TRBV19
CASSITTGGYNEQFF
TGTGCCAGTAGTATAACGACAGGGGGGTACAATGAGCAGTTCTTC
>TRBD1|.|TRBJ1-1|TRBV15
CATRADRGLPNTEAFF
TGTGCCACCAGAGCCGACAGGGGTTTACCGAACACTGAAGCTTTCTTT
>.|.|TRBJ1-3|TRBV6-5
CATRQGFPGNTIYF
TGTGCCACCAGGCAGGGGTTCCCTGGAAACACCATATATTTT
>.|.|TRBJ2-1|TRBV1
CTSSQEGGLVSFEQFF
TGCACCAGCAGCCAGGAAGGGGGACTAGTTTCTTTTGAGCAGTTCTTC
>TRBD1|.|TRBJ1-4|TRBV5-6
CASSPGQGDEKLFF
TGTGCCAGCAGCCCCGGACAGGGGGATGAAAAACTGTTTTTT
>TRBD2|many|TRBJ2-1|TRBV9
CASSLTSGSGNEQFF
TGTGCCAGCAGCTTGACTAGCGGGAGTGGTAATGAGCAGTTCTTC
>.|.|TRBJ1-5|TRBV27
CASTPRGRNQPQHF
TGTGCCAGCACCCCGCGGGGTCGCAATCAGCCCCAGCATTTT
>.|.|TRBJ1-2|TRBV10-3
CAISEPRSYGYTF
TGTGCCATCAGTGAGCCGCGATCGTATGGCTACACCTTC
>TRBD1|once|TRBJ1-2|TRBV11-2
CASSILPGGRDYGYTF
TGTGCCAGCAGCATCCTCCCAGGGGGCAGAGACTATGGCTACACCTTC
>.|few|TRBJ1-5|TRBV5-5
CASSLEGPQPQHF
TGTGCCAGCAGCTTGGAGGGGCCCCAGCCCCAGCATTTT
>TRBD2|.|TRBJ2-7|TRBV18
CASSPPGGLAGGPPYEQYF
TGTGCCAGCTCACCACCGGGGGGACTAGCGGGAGGGCCGCCCTACGAGCAGTACTTC
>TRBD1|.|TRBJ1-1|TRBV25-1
CASSDDRGALNTEAFF
TGTGCCAGCAGTGACGACAGGGGGGCCCTGAACACTGAAGCTTTCTTT
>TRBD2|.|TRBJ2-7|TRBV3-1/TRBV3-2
CASSSAPGGSYEQYF
TGTGCCAGCAGCTCCGCGCCCGGCGGGAGCTACGAGCAGTACTTC
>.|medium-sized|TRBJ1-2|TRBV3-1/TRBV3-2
CASRHGGQEGYTF
TGTGCCAGCAGACACGGGGGGCAGGAAGGCTACACCTTC
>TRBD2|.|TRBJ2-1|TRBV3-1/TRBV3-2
CASSQAGLAGNEQFF
TGTGCCAGCAGCCAAGCAGGACTAGCGGGAAATGAGCAGTTCTTC
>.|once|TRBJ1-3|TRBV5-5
CASSFNHPGASGNTIYF
TGTGCCAGCAGCTTTAATCACCCAGGGGCCTCTGGAAACACCATATATTTT
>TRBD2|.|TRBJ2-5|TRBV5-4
CASSAGLWETQYF
TGTGCCAGCAGCGCGGGACTATGGGAGACCCAGTACTTC
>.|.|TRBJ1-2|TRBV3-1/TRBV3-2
CASSPAGGGDYGYTF
TGTGCCAGCAGCCCTGCGGGAGGGGGGGACTATGGCTACACCTTC
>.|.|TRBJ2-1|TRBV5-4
CASGSGHSSYNEQFF
TGTGCCAGCGGTAGCGGTCATAGCTCCTACAATGAGCAGTTCTTC
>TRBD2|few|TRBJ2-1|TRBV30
CAWSDTSGRADEQFF
TGTGCCTGGAGTGATACTAGCGGGAGGGCGGACGAGCAGTTCTTC
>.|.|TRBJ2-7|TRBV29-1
CSVVEAPGYSYEQYF
TGCAGCGTTGTTGAGGCGCCTGGATACTCCTACGAGCAGTACTTC